The 26 T cell receptor beta chains in this list originate from one sample, sequenced in a study of shared clonotypes between healthy human individuals. Assay used: immunoSEQ multiplex PCR; TCRdb lists only in-frame clones, some missing. The sample carries more than 2 million clones, 85% to 95% recorded once. Sequencing used naive CD4+ T cells sorted from blood. The sample's subset: CD45RA+ positively selected. The source is a man aged 18 to 30 in good health.

This sequence joins TRBV5-1 and TRBJ1-1; the D is unclear. The V gene lost 4 bases and the J gene lost 2 bases, with 15 bases spanning the gap. The CDR3 sequence is 15 residues long. Germline V gene sequence: CDR1 SGHRS, CDR2 YFSETQ. The CDR3 sequence: CASSPDRKGNTEAFF. As DNA, the CDR3 is TGCGCCAGCAGCCCCGACCGGAAGGGAAACACTGAAGCTTTCTTT. The entire variable domain, with the rest obtained from reference TRBV5-1 and TRBJ1-1, is as follows: KAGVTQTPRYLIKTRGQQVTLSCSPISGHRSVSWYQQTPGQGLQFLFEYFSETQRNKGNFPGRFSGRQFSNSRSEMNVSTLELGDSALYLCASSPDRKGNTEAFFGQGTRLTVV.

The CDR3 nucleotides read TGTGCCAGCAGGCCCAACCCGGGACAGCTAGCCAAAAACATTCAGTACTTC. Translating it yields CASRPNPGQLAKNIQYF. The rearrangement links TRBV27 to TRBJ2-4; TRBD1 aligns across 7 bases. This CDR3 is 17 amino acids long. CDR1 and CDR2 (germline): MNHEY, SMNVEV (reference sequence). V was pared by 6 bases and J by 0 bases, with 11 bases of the junction left unmatched.

The chain links TRBV30 to TRBJ2-7, with 7 nucleotides matching TRBD1. The CDR3 spans 19 residues. CDR1 is GTSNPN, CDR2 SVGIG, per germline (reference sequence). V was pared by 0 bases and J by 0 bases, with 17 bases of the junction left unmatched. The CDR3 nucleotides read TGTGCCTGGAGTGTATGGGGAAATACGGACAGGCGACCCTCCTACGAGCAGTACTTC. Translating it yields CAWSVWGNTDRRPSYEQYF.

V usage is TRBV30 and J usage is TRBJ2-2; D is tentatively TRBD1 or TRBD2 (5 bases each). CDR3 size: 14 residues. Between the trimmed V and J ends, which lost 7 bases and 3 bases, there was a span of 15 bases. CDR1 and CDR2 (germline): GTSNPN, SVGIG (reference sequence). CDR3 nucleotides: TGTGCCTTATCCGGGACCCCCTACACCGGGGAGCTGTTTTTT. Translation gives CALSGTPYTGELFF.

V usage is TRBV7-2 and J usage is TRBJ2-3; D is unresolved. V lost 6 bases and J lost 0, with 7 bases in between. This CDR3 region has 13 residues. Per the germline V gene, CDR1 is SGHTA and CDR2 is FQGNSA. CDR3 sequence reads: CASRAPSTDTQYF. Here the CDR3 DNA reads TGTGCCAGCAGAGCACCTAGCACAGATACGCAGTATTTT.

The table lists this clone with a count of one. V and J are TRBV11-2 and TRBJ2-5, with 13 nucleotides matching TRBD2. With 5 bases clipped from V and 3 bases from J, the junction kept 9 bases outside the gene matches. Germline V CDR1 and CDR2: SGHAT, FQNNGV. This CDR3 spans 17 amino acids. Written as DNA, the CDR3 is TGTGCCAGCAGCCCCGGGTGGGGGACTAGCGGGGAAGAGACCCAGTACTTC. Its translation: CASSPGWGTSGEETQYF.

Remarks on this clone: At the DNA level, this CDR3 is encoded by other sequences in the same sample as well. The chain is built from TRBV5-1 and TRBJ2-1; D ambiguous. Per the germline V gene, CDR1 is SGHRS and CDR2 is YFSETQ. The CDR3 totals 11 residues. The ends were cut back, 2 bases at V and 8 bases at J, with 5 bases in the middle. The CDR3, as DNA: TGCGCCAGCAGCTTCGGAGATGAGCAGTTCTTC. Residues: CASSFGDEQFF.

V is TRBV18 and J is TRBJ1-2; no clear D gene. This CDR3 region has 15 residues. The V gene lost 3 bases and the J gene lost 4 bases, with 15 bases spanning the gap. Germline assignment: CDR1 KGHSH and CDR2 LQKENI. The DNA for the CDR3 is TGTGCCAGCTCACCCGGAGTAGGGCCGTCCTATGGCTACACCTTC. Amino acids: CASSPGVGPSYGYTF.

The genes are TRBV9 and TRBJ2-5; 12 bases match TRBD2. Germline CDR1 SGDLS, CDR2 YYNGEE. This CDR3 comprises 15 residues. J gave up 7 bases and V 3 bases, and 7 bases lay outside the gene matches. The CDR3 region has the DNA TGTGCCAGCAGCGGGACTAGCGGGGTTACTGGGACCCAGTACTTC. Residues: CASSGTSGVTGTQYF.

The chain couples TRBV5-5 to TRBJ2-1; no definite D call. The CDR3 is 11 amino acids. Germline CDR1 reads SGHKS; CDR2 reads YYEKEE (reference sequence). The V gene lost 1 base and the J gene lost 9 bases, with 5 bases spanning the gap. The CDR3 is CASSLFGEQFF. The CDR3 bases are TGTGCCAGCAGCTTGTTCGGTGAGCAGTTCTTC.

V is TRBV5-1 and J is TRBJ1-2; 8 nucleotides match TRBD1. This CDR3 is built from 13 residues. The J segment lost 8 bases and the V segment lost 3 bases, leaving 6 bases of the junction unmatched. Looked up from germline, CDR1 is SGHRS and CDR2 is YFSETQ. CDR3 in DNA: TGCGCCAGCAGCTGGACAGGGTCCTCGGGCTACACCTTC. Translation: CASSWTGSSGYTF.

The chain carries TRBV28 and TRBJ1-2, with 7 bases matching TRBD1. The V and J ends lost 6 bases and 3 bases, in that order; junction bases with no gene match: 4. This CDR3 comprises 13 residues. The germline CDR1 and CDR2 sequences are MDHEN and SYDVKM. The CDR3 DNA follows: TGTGCCAGCAGGGAAGGGACAGACTATGGCTACACCTTC. Translating gives CASREGTDYGYTF.

This rearrangement joins TRBV9 to TRBJ2-3; 11 bases map to TRBD2. The V gene end was trimmed by 3 bases and the J gene end by 4 bases; junction bases not matched to a gene: 1. Germline V CDR1 and CDR2: SGDLS, YYNGEE. CDR3 length equals 14 residues. In DNA, the CDR3 is TGTGCCAGCAGCGGTAGCGGGGGGGCAGATACGCAGTATTTT. Protein sequence: CASSGSGGADTQYF.

This clone turned up a few times. This chain links TRBV2 with TRBJ2-1; TRBD2 matches at 9 bases. Germline assignment: CDR1 SNHLY and CDR2 FYNNEI. With 6 bases clipped from V and 0 bases from J, the junction kept 6 bases outside the gene matches. The CDR3 has 16 amino acids. CDR3 amino acids: CASSPTSGYSYNEQFF. DNA of the CDR3: TGTGCCAGCAGCCCTACTAGCGGGTACTCCTACAATGAGCAGTTCTTC.

Note on this clone: Other DNA variants within this sample encode the same CDR3. The rearrangement joins TRBV15 to TRBJ2-3, with 11 bases that match TRBD2. Unmatched junction bases numbered 1, after V lost 3 bases and J lost 2 bases. CDR3 size: 15 residues. Germline loops: CDR1 LNHNV, CDR2 YYDKDF (reference sequence). The CDR3 loop is CATSRGLAVTDTQYF. CDR3 nucleotide sequence: TGTGCCACCAGCAGGGGACTAGCGGTCACAGATACGCAGTATTTT.

This clone was recorded once. The chain is built from TRBV10-2 and TRBJ2-3; D is ambiguous. This CDR3 region has 15 residues. The germline V gene has CDR1 WSHSY and CDR2 SAAADI. The germline V and J ends were trimmed by 2 bases and 6 bases, with 15 bases remaining between them. The CDR3 sequence: CASSEGRYPGDTQYF. DNA of the CDR3: TGCGCCAGCAGTGAGGGACGCTACCCTGGGGATACGCAGTATTTT.

The chain uses TRBV9 and TRBJ2-2; 10 bases line up with TRBD1. The CDR3 extends over 16 amino acids. Germline assignment: CDR1 SGDLS and CDR2 YYNGEE. Trimming took 0 bases from V and 4 from J; bases not matched to a gene: 3. CDR3 loop: CASSVGWDRGTGELFF. DNA of the CDR3: TGTGCCAGCAGCGTAGGTTGGGACAGGGGCACCGGGGAGCTGTTTTTT.

The V and J genes are TRBV28 and TRBJ1-4; D is undetermined. The CDR3 covers 14 residues. CDR1 is MDHEN and CDR2 is SYDVKM in the germline V gene. Deletions cut 6 bases from V and 11 bases from J, with 19 bases between. The CDR3 nucleotides read TGTGCCAGCAGCCTCATGGCTCTGGGAATGAAACTGTTTTTT. This encodes CASSLMALGMKLFF.

The chain employs TRBV28 and TRBJ2-2, with D possibly matching TRBD2 (6 bases). Germline lookup yields CDR1 MDHEN and CDR2 SYDVKM. The CDR3 is 14 residues long. V shed 4 bases and J shed 0 bases, with 6 bases lying between them. CDR3 amino acids: CASSWGANTGELFF. CDR3 sequence (DNA): TGTGCCAGCAGTTGGGGGGCGAACACCGGGGAGCTGTTTTTT.

The V and J genes are TRBV6-1 and TRBJ2-3; possible D gene TRBD1, 6 bases. The germline gives CDR1 MNHNS, CDR2 SASEGT. CDR3 size: 14 residues. The V and J ends lost 6 bases and 2 bases respectively, with 12 bases between them. CDR3 in DNA: TGTGCCAGCAGGCGGACAGCTTCCACAGATACGCAGTATTTT. The encoded protein is CASRRTASTDTQYF.

The chain links TRBV7-2 to TRBJ2-5; the D gene is possibly TRBD2 (6 bases). Trimming removed 6 bases from V and 5 bases from J, with 19 bases in between. The CDR3 spans 15 residues. Germline lookup yields CDR1 SGHTA and CDR2 FQGNSA. CDR3: CASSPTRSHEETQYF. The DNA for the CDR3 is TGTGCCAGCAGTCCGACTAGATCACACGAGGAGACCCAGTACTTC.

On this clone itself: Germline and junction disagree at one end, which may indicate a read error. This chain joins TRBV7-7 and TRBJ2-3, with TRBD2 as a possible D gene (7 bases). The CDR3 consists of 13 residues. CDR1 and CDR2 from the germline V gene are SSHAT and FNYEAQ (reference sequence). The CDR3 DNA reads TGTGCTAGCAGCTCCGAGGGGGGGCGAGAGCAGTATTTT. Protein: CASSSEGGREQYF.

The chain is built from TRBV5-1 and TRBJ2-7; the match to TRBD1 covers 8 bases. This CDR3 has 13 residues. The junction had 5 bases not matched to a gene; V was cut back by 5 bases and J by 4 bases. Per the germline V gene, CDR1 is SGHRS and CDR2 is YFSETQ. CDR3 DNA: TGCGCCAGCAGTCAGGGGGCGAGGTACGAGCAGTACTTC. This sequence encodes CASSQGARYEQYF.

The rearrangement joins TRBV25-1 to TRBJ2-4; no reliable D call. CDR1 is MGHDK and CDR2 is SYGVNS in the germline V gene. This CDR3 has 12 residues. Trimming pared 5 bases from V and 9 bases from J, leaving 11 bases between. Written as DNA, the CDR3 is TGTGCCAGCAGTACAACCCCGGGCATTCAGTACTTC. As protein: CASSTTPGIQYF.

The rearrangement joins TRBV10-3 to TRBJ2-7, with D possibly being TRBD2 (5 bases). Germline CDR1 is ENHRY and CDR2 is SYGVKD. Trimming removed 4 bases at V and 2 bases at J, with 12 bases between. The CDR3 runs 14 residues. CDR3: CAISGHSEAYEQYF. For the CDR3, the DNA is TGTGCCATCAGTGGTCATAGCGAAGCCTACGAGCAGTACTTC.

V usage is TRBV7-2 and J usage is TRBJ1-5, with D unresolved. The V end lost 1 base, the J end lost 6 bases, and 4 bases lay between the germline ends. The germline gives CDR1 SGHTA, CDR2 FQGNSA. The CDR3 length is 12 residues. This chain's CDR3 is CASSLDSQPQHF. The CDR3 DNA follows: TGTGCCAGCAGCTTAGATAGTCAGCCCCAGCATTTT.